One sample yielded the 7 T cell receptor beta chains listed below, sequenced in a study of blood T cell repertoires in COVID-19. Profiling relied on immunoSEQ multiplex PCR, and the TCRdb table lists in-frame clones only, not all of them. The data show fewer than 400,000 clones, under 90% seen once. Source material: peripheral blood. Receptor source: a woman aged 25 to 45 with COVID-19, enrolled during active disease.

The chain links TRBV7-3 to TRBJ2-3, with 12 positions matching TRBD2. V was clipped by 4 bases and J by 5 bases; unmatched bases: 4. The V gene's germline CDR1 is SGHTA and CDR2 FQGTGA. The CDR3 is 15 amino acids. The CDR3 loop reads CASSSGTSGLDTQYF. In nucleotides, the CDR3 is TGTGCCAGCAGCTCTGGGACTAGCGGGCTAGATACGCAGTATTTT.

A single count supports this clone. The genes are TRBV3-1 (or the pseudogene TRBV3-2) and TRBJ2-2, with 7 bases that match TRBD2. Trimming at V came to 4 bases and at J to 6 bases, leaving 11 bases not matched to a gene. Germline V gives CDR1 LGHDT, CDR2 YNNKEL (reference sequence). This CDR3 contains 16 residues. CDR3 nucleotides: TGTGCCAGCAGCCCCAACCGGGACTACTCACCCGGGGAGCTGTTTTTT. It encodes CASSPNRDYSPGELFF.

The chain uses TRBV7-2 and TRBJ2-2; D possibly corresponds to TRBD1 (6 bases). V was trimmed by 5 bases and J by 6 bases, leaving 19 bases between them. CDR1 is SGHTA, CDR2 FQGNSA, per germline. CDR3 size: 16 residues. CDR3 DNA sequence: TGTGCCAGCAGCGTGGGGGCAATTTTGGCACCCGGGGAGCTGTTTTTT. Its translation is CASSVGAILAPGELFF.

This clone appeared once. The chain has TRBV12-3 or TRBV12-4 and TRBJ2-3, with D tentatively TRBD2 (6 bases). V was trimmed by 3 bases and J by 5 bases, leaving 9 bases between them. The CDR3 is 13 residues long. CDR3: CASSFLEGDTQYF. The CDR3 region has the DNA TGTGCCAGCAGTTTTCTGGAGGGAGATACGCAGTATTTT.

The J gene is TRBJ1-2, the V gene TRBV2; 7 bases align to TRBD1. CDR3 length: 13 residues. Losses at the gene ends were 8 bases for V and 8 bases for J; bases not matched to a gene: 11. Germline CDR1 reads SNHLY; CDR2 reads FYNNEI. CDR3 loop: CASVQGEIWGYTF. In nucleotides, the CDR3 is TGTGCCAGCGTGCAGGGGGAAATTTGGGGCTACACCTTC.

V gene TRBV5-1 combines with J gene TRBJ1-4, with D perhaps matching TRBD1 (6 bases). This CDR3 region has 14 residues. The germline V gene has CDR1 SGHRS and CDR2 YFSETQ. V lost 4 bases to trimming and J lost 5 bases, with 12 bases between them. CDR3 bases: TGCGCCAGCAGCCCCGAGGGGGTCAATGAAAAACTGTTTTTT. This gives the protein CASSPEGVNEKLFF.

The V call is TRBV5-1, the J call TRBJ1-2; TRBD1 is a possible D gene (5 bases). There are 15 residues in the CDR3. Germline CDR1 and CDR2: SGHRS and YFSETQ. Trimming cost V 0 bases and J 3 bases, with 12 bases left between them. The CDR3 bases are TGCGCCAGCAGCTTGGTCGTGGGCAGGGACTATGGCTACACCTTC. Protein: CASSLVVGRDYGYTF.